The T cell receptor beta chain under discussion was sequenced for a study of T cell responses to AZD1222 COVID-19 vaccine. The study, taken as a whole, reports: The donor group comprised mostly white British people and more females; the analysis possibly underestimated clonal diversity. A rise in Spike-specific TCR breadth and depth followed two AZD1222 doses. Along spike, vaccine-associated CD4 TCRs were found throughout, with dominance at 160-218 and 743-854. No day 14 peak samples; only post-peak repertoires were characterized.

Profiled with immunoSEQ multiplex PCR; TCRdb holds only in-frame clones, not every one. The sample lists roughly 200,000 clones; about 93% were seen once. On this clone: The antigen is not known.

The CDR3 totals 12 residues. Germline loops: CDR1 MNHEY, CDR2 SVGAGI. Trimming left V 5 bases short and J 8 bases short, with 12 bases between. This TCR came from an adult in good health. The chain uses TRBV6-5 and TRBJ1-2, with a possible D match to TRBD1 (6 bases). Source: peripheral blood, taken on day 0 of MenACWY control vaccination. CDR3 in amino acids: CASSNTGSGYTF. The CDR3 coding sequence is TGTGCCAGCAGTAATACAGGGAGCGGCTACACCTTC.